This TCR beta chain was identified in a study of blood T cell repertoires in COVID-19. Across the whole study: Researchers got acute and convalescent COVID-19 samples from the United States, Italy and Spain. Sample material is recorded as cDNA or gDNA derived from T cells, B-cell-depleted T cells, or PBMCs.

CDR1 MNHEY and CDR2 SMNVEV come from the germline V gene (reference sequence). Trimming left V 6 bases short and J 4 bases short, with 15 bases between. The length of the CDR3 is 14 residues. Assay: immunoSEQ multiplex PCR; the TCRdb copy retains only in-frame clones and omits some. The table shows 150,000 to 200,000 clones, with approximately 90% occurring only once. The sequence was obtained from a man between 18 and 35 years old with acute or convalescent COVID-19. V and J are TRBV27 and TRBJ2-5; D may be TRBD2 (6 bases). Sequenced material: peripheral blood. DNA for the CDR3: TGTGCCAGCAGCCTAGGCGGGGTTGGAGAGACCCAGTACTTC. Amino acid sequence: CASSLGGVGETQYF.